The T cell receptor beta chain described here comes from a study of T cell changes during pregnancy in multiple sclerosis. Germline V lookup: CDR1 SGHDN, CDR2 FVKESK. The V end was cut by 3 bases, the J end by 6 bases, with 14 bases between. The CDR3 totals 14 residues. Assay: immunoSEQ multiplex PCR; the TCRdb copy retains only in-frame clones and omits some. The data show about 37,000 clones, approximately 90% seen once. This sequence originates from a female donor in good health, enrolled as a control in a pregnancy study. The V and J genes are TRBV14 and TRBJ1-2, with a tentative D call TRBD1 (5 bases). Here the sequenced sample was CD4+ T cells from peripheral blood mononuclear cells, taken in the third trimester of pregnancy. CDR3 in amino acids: CASSQVQGGHGYTF. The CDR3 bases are TGTGCCAGCAGCCAGGTTCAGGGAGGACATGGCTACACCTTC.